One and the same sample provided the 30 T cell receptor beta chains below, sequenced in a study of naive and memory T cell subsets. General study findings and limits: Possibly reflecting memory cells re-expressing CD45RA, a few larger clonotypes occurred in naive repertoires, especially CD8.

The beta constant-region primer was an equimolar mix of two oligonucleotides covering TRBC1 and TRBC2. Four rounds of PCR amplified the ligated cDNA using nested alpha and beta constant-region primers plus SP2. MiXCR, run by TCRdb on the UMI-ligation and nested PCR reads, gives a single entry per CDR3 protein. The repertoire holds 150,000 or so distinct CDR3 sequences, roughly 20% seen once, with 0.11% in the top ten. Their antigen targets remain unknown. Sequencing was performed on naive CD4+ T cells from blood. The receptors were sampled from a human donor in good health.

The chain has TRBV28 and TRBJ1-3; D gene uncertain. The CDR3 is 17 residues long. V lost 7 bases and J lost 0, with 19 bases in between. Germline CDR1 reads MDHEN; CDR2 reads SYDVKM. The DNA of the CDR3 is TGTGCCAGCACGACGCCCCCGGGGAGGTACTCTGGAAACACCATATATTTT. Protein product: CASTTPPGRYSGNTIYF.

The sample holds a few counts of this clonotype. The rearrangement joins TRBV7-2 to TRBJ2-2; TRBD2 matches at 7 bases. The CDR3 length is 14 residues. The J segment lost 8 bases and the V segment lost 5 bases, leaving 8 bases of the junction unmatched. The germline V gene has CDR1 SGHTA and CDR2 FQGNSA. The CDR3 sequence is CASSSGTQSGELFF. The CDR3 nucleotides read TGTGCCAGCAGCAGCGGGACCCAAAGTGGGGAGCTGTTTTTT. The complete variable domain, with remaining parts taken from reference TRBV7-2 and TRBJ2-2, reads GAGVSQSPSNKVTEKGKDVELRCDPISGHTALYWYRQSLGQGLEFLIYFQGNSAPDKSGLPSDRFSAERTGGSVSTLTIQRTQQEDSAVYLCASSSGTQSGELFFGEGSRLTVL.

This clonotype showed up just a few times. This sequence joins TRBV28 and TRBJ2-7, with TRBD1 as a possible D gene (6 bases). CDR1 is MDHEN, CDR2 SYDVKM, per germline. The CDR3 sequence is 12 residues long. V was shortened by 4 bases and J by 6 bases, with 10 bases between the two germline ends. The CDR3, as DNA: TGTGCCAGCAGTTCCGGGACACGCGAGCAGTACTTC. Translated, it gives CASSSGTREQYF.

This rearrangement joins TRBV5-5 to TRBJ1-1, with D uncertain. With 0 bases removed from V and 3 bases from J, the gap between germline ends came to 9 bases. CDR1 is SGHKS, CDR2 YYEKEE, per germline (reference sequence). The CDR3 runs to 14 residues. This CDR3 reads CASSLEYRDTEAFF. CDR3 bases: TGTGCCAGCAGCTTGGAATATAGGGACACTGAAGCTTTCTTT.

There are many counts of this clonotype. The gene calls are TRBV7-2 and TRBJ1-4, with unresolved D. This CDR3 has 13 residues. Deletions cut 1 base from V and 10 bases from J, with 10 bases between. Germline V gene data show CDR1 as SGHTA and CDR2 as FQGNSA. The CDR3 reads CASSLDARGKLFF. CDR3 bases: TGTGCCAGCAGCTTAGACGCGCGTGGAAAACTGTTTTTT.

This rearrangement joins TRBV27 to TRBJ2-7; 8 bases map to TRBD1. Germline CDR1 and CDR2: MNHEY and SMNVEV (reference sequence). The CDR3 contains 17 residues. With V trimmed by 2 bases and J by 3 bases, 12 bases remained unmatched. The CDR3 region has the DNA TGTGCCAGCAGTTTAAGGCAACGGACAGGGCAGATCTACGAGCAGTACTTC. This codes for CASSLRQRTGQIYEQYF.

Here the CDR3 DNA reads TGCGCCAGCAGCTTGGGAGAGGGATGGGGGACTGAAGCTTTCTTT. Translating it yields CASSLGEGWGTEAFF. The chain has TRBV5-1 and TRBJ1-1; D is possibly TRBD1 (5 bases). The CDR3 has 15 amino acids. The germline V gene encodes CDR1 SGHRS and CDR2 YFSETQ. Deletions cut 0 bases from V and 5 bases from J, with 14 bases between.

The chain links TRBV28 to TRBJ2-7; no clear D. Germline V gene data show CDR1 as MDHEN and CDR2 as SYDVKM. Trimming shortened V by 9 bases and J by 5 bases, and 11 bases separated the two germline ends. This CDR3 has 11 residues. The CDR3 loop reads CASASPHEQYF. For the CDR3, the DNA is TGTGCCAGTGCCTCGCCCCACGAGCAGTACTTC.

This clonotype appeared a few times. This sequence joins TRBV15 and TRBJ2-5, with D tentatively TRBD1 or TRBD2 (5 bases each). The germline CDR1 and CDR2 sequences are LNHNV and YYDKDF (reference sequence). With 0 bases removed from V and 6 bases from J, the gap between germline ends came to 11 bases. There are 14 residues in the CDR3. For the CDR3, the DNA is TGTGCCACCAGCAGAGATCTGGGGGTAAAGACCCAGTACTTC. Protein product: CATSRDLGVKTQYF.

This clonotype came up a few times. This chain connects TRBV29-1 to TRBJ1-2; perhaps TRBD1 as D (5 bases). Germline-derived CDR1 and CDR2 are SQVTM and ANQGSEA. The ends were cut back, 6 bases at V and 1 base at J, with 9 bases in the middle. The length of the CDR3 is 12 residues. The CDR3, as DNA: TGCAGCGTAAAGACAGATAACTATGGCTACACCTTC. This gives the protein CSVKTDNYGYTF.

In this sample, this clonotype turned up a few times. CDR3 in DNA: TGTGCCAGCAGCTCCCTAGGGCCGTCTAACTATGGCTACACCTTC. Translation gives CASSSLGPSNYGYTF. This sequence joins TRBV11-2 and TRBJ1-2; no clear D gene. The CDR3 extends over 15 amino acids. The V end was cut by 4 bases, the J end by 0 bases, with 12 bases between. The germline V gene has CDR1 SGHAT and CDR2 FQNNGV. Complete variable domain (other parts from reference TRBV11-2 and TRBJ1-2): EAGVAQSPRYKIIEKRQSVAFWCNPISGHATLYWYQQILGQGPKLLIQFQNNGVVDDSQLPKDRFSAERLKGVDSTLKIQPAKLEDSAVYLCASSSLGPSNYGYTFGSGTRLTVV.

The chain recombines TRBV6-2 or TRBV6-3 with TRBJ2-7; 9 nucleotides line up with TRBD2. The CDR3 has 15 residues. Germline CDR1 reads MNHEY; CDR2 reads SVGEGT. The trim removed 7 bases at V and 5 bases at J, leaving 12 bases unmatched. CDR3 in DNA: TGTGCCAGCATGACTAGCGGCCCCTTGGTCGACGAGCAGTACTTC. Protein: CASMTSGPLVDEQYF.

The chain has TRBV20-1 and TRBJ1-1; 7 nucleotides line up with TRBD1. CDR1 is DFQATT, CDR2 SNEGSKA, per germline (reference sequence). The CDR3 has 13 amino acids. Trimming cost V 5 bases and J 0 bases; bases outside gene matches: 3. CDR3 amino acids: CSARTGMNTEAFF. In nucleotides, the CDR3 is TGCAGTGCTCGGACAGGAATGAACACTGAAGCTTTCTTT.

This clonotype was observed a few times. The rearrangement joins TRBV7-2 to TRBJ2-5; 9 positions agree with TRBD1. CDR1 is SGHTA and CDR2 is FQGNSA in the germline V gene. Trimming cost V 1 base and J 5 bases; bases outside gene matches: 8. The length of the CDR3 is 16 residues. CDR3 sequence (DNA): TGTGCCAGCAGCTTAGATGGGGACAGGGTTGGGGAGACCCAGTACTTC. It encodes CASSLDGDRVGETQYF.

Only a few counts were recorded for this clonotype. The chain couples TRBV7-2 to TRBJ1-1, with D unresolved. Between the trimmed V and J ends, which lost 3 bases and 1 base, there was a span of 3 bases. The CDR3 is 12 amino acids. Germline lookup yields CDR1 SGHTA and CDR2 FQGNSA. The CDR3 is CASSFPNTEAFF. The CDR3 nucleotides are TGTGCCAGCAGCTTCCCGAACACTGAAGCTTTCTTT.

This clonotype showed up just a few times. V and J are TRBV12-3 or TRBV12-4 and TRBJ2-1; 7 bases agree with TRBD2. V lost 6 bases to trimming and J lost 0 bases; unmatched junction nucleotides: 8. This CDR3 has 16 amino acids. The CDR3: CASRGSSGGSYNEQFF. The CDR3 coding sequence is TGTGCCAGCAGGGGCTCTAGCGGCGGCTCCTACAATGAGCAGTTCTTC.

This clonotype was counted between two and nine times. The CDR3: CASSGGRYGYTF. CDR3 DNA sequence: TGTGCCAGCAGTGGGGGGCGTTATGGCTACACCTTC. The genes are TRBV6-5 and TRBJ1-2; the D gene is possibly TRBD1 (6 bases). There are 12 residues in the CDR3. Germline V gives CDR1 MNHEY, CDR2 SVGAGI. Trimming removed 5 bases at V and 5 bases at J, with 9 bases between.

V usage is TRBV7-9 and J usage is TRBJ1-4; D is unresolved. The CDR3 covers 16 residues. The V and J ends lost 7 bases and 3 bases respectively, with 18 bases between them. Looked up from germline, CDR1 is SEHNR and CDR2 is FQNEAQ (reference sequence). The CDR3 spells CASTIWAGRPNEKLFF. CDR3 nucleotides: TGTGCCAGCACCATCTGGGCCGGGAGACCTAATGAAAAACTGTTTTTT.

This clonotype showed up many times. This chain uses TRBV7-9 with TRBJ2-3, with 12 bases fitting TRBD1. V was clipped by 5 bases and J by 1 base; unmatched bases: 4. Germline V gene lookup returns CDR1 SEHNR and CDR2 FQNEAQ (reference sequence). The CDR3 loop spans 16 amino acids. The DNA for the CDR3 is TGTGCCAGCAGCCCGGGGGACAGGGGGCGCACAGATACGCAGTATTTT. It is translated as CASSPGDRGRTDTQYF.

This clonotype has a handful of counts. V and J are TRBV20-1 and TRBJ2-7, with 8 bases identical to TRBD1. The CDR3 loop spans 13 amino acids. V was clipped by 4 bases and J by 3 bases; unmatched bases: 5. Germline CDR1 and CDR2: DFQATT and SNEGSKA (reference sequence). DNA for the CDR3: TGCAGTGCTACCGGGACAGGAGACTACGAGCAGTACTTC. It is translated as CSATGTGDYEQYF.

This clonotype was picked up a small number of times. This chain connects TRBV5-5 to TRBJ2-1; D is uncertain. The CDR3 consists of 13 residues. V was shortened by 5 bases and J by 0 bases, with 6 bases between the two germline ends. In germline, CDR1 is SGHKS, CDR2 YYEKEE (reference sequence). CDR3 coding DNA: TGTGCCAGCAGTTTCCTCTCCTACAATGAGCAGTTCTTC. It codes for CASSFLSYNEQFF.

This clonotype has ten or more counts. DNA for the CDR3: TGCAGTGCTAGAGGGGACAGGAGGTACAATGAGCAGTTCTTC. Translating gives CSARGDRRYNEQFF. The rearrangement uses TRBV20-1 and TRBJ2-1; 8 bases agree with TRBD1. The germline V gene has CDR1 DFQATT and CDR2 SNEGSKA (reference sequence). The CDR3 is made up of 14 amino acids. V lost 1 base to trimming and J lost 4 bases; unmatched junction nucleotides: 3.

The genes are TRBV20-1 and TRBJ2-3; TRBD2 matches 9 bases. CDR3 length equals 15 residues. The germline V gene encodes CDR1 DFQATT and CDR2 SNEGSKA (reference sequence). V was pared by 1 base and J by 3 bases, with 5 bases of the junction left unmatched. CDR3: CSARVSGSGTDTQYF. The CDR3 DNA reads TGCAGTGCTAGAGTTAGCGGGAGTGGTACAGATACGCAGTATTTT.

The chain employs TRBV28 and TRBJ1-2, with D unresolved. CDR1 is MDHEN, CDR2 SYDVKM, per germline. V was pared by 8 bases and J by 5 bases, with 21 bases between. This CDR3 has 15 residues. CDR3 sequence reads: CASGTRKGRIYGYTF. DNA for the CDR3: TGTGCCAGCGGTACCCGAAAAGGACGGATTTATGGCTACACCTTC.

For the CDR3, the DNA is TGTGCCAGCAGTTTGCGACCAGATACGCAGTATTTT. Translated: CASSLRPDTQYF. The chain carries TRBV28 and TRBJ2-3; no reliable D call. Trimming removed 3 bases at V and 4 bases at J, with 5 bases between. This CDR3 has 12 amino acids. The germline gives CDR1 MDHEN, CDR2 SYDVKM.

V and J are TRBV12-3 or TRBV12-4 and TRBJ2-7; possible D gene TRBD1, 5 bases. V gave up 7 bases and J gave up 0 bases, with 16 bases separating them. The CDR3 loop spans 15 amino acids. The chain's CDR3 is CASTKGHRSSYEQYF. CDR3 in DNA: TGTGCCAGCACTAAAGGACACCGGAGCTCCTACGAGCAGTACTTC.

At least ten counts were recorded for this clonotype. The chain is built from TRBV2 and TRBJ2-1; D may be TRBD1 or TRBD2 (5 bases each). V gave up 5 bases and J gave up 9 bases, with 14 bases separating them. The germline gives CDR1 SNHLY, CDR2 FYNNEI. This CDR3 is built from 13 residues. In nucleotides, the CDR3 is TGTGCCAGCAGTCCCGGGACCGGCACTGAGCAGTTCTTC. Protein: CASSPGTGTEQFF.

In regard to this clonotype: A much larger clone sits a single nucleotide away, making a read error possible. The CDR3 end shows no conserved phenylalanine or tryptophan, and so a read error is likely. This chain uses TRBV9 with TRBJ2-7; 8 bases agree with TRBD1. V shed 2 bases, J shed 0 bases, and the junction held 4 bases outside the gene matches. The CDR3 spans 15 residues. Germline V CDR1 and CDR2: SGDLS, YYNGEE. In DNA, the CDR3 is TGTGCCAGCAGCGTCCGACAGGGGCCCTCCTACGAGCAGTACCTC. Protein product: CASSVRQGPSYEQYL.

J is TRBJ2-7 and V is TRBV29-1; D is uncertain. CDR1 and CDR2 (germline): SQVTM, ANQGSEA. The CDR3 runs to 12 residues. The V end lost 4 bases, the J end lost 0 bases, and 7 bases lay between the germline ends. The CDR3 loop is CSVVVNSYEQYF. As DNA, the CDR3 is TGCAGCGTTGTGGTCAACTCCTACGAGCAGTACTTC.

This chain uses TRBV6-6 with TRBJ1-1, with D perhaps matching TRBD1 (6 bases). V lost 6 bases, J lost 8 bases, and 13 bases lay in between. CDR1 is MNHNY, CDR2 SVGAGI, per germline (reference sequence). CDR3 length: 12 amino acids. The CDR3 nucleotides are TGTGCCAGCAGCGCACAGGGTTACGAAGCTTTCTTT. This gives the protein CASSAQGYEAFF.